This T cell receptor beta chain was observed in a study of T-cell memory formation after mild COVID-19. Constant-segment-primed 5'RACE gave TCR alpha and TCR beta cDNA libraries with sample barcodes and UMIs. Via MiXCR, TCRdb re-called the 5' RACE reads, giving one row per CDR3 protein. Found here are hundreds of thousands of distinct CDR3 sequences, about a sixth of them singletons; the top ten hold about 22%. The germline gives CDR1 SGHRS, CDR2 YFSETQ. The CDR3 has 16 amino acids. V lost 4 bases, J lost 3 bases, and 16 bases lay in between. A remark on this clonotype: The antigen remains undetermined.

The study's findings and limits: Balance between CD4 and CD8 was seen in clones contracting day 15 to 85, and a CD4+ lean was seen in later expanders. Of the contracting clones, CD4+ ones lay mainly in CM and EM, and CD8+ ones in EMRA.

The sample comprised PBMCs or a T cell subset sorted from them (not recorded which). The genes are TRBV5-1 and TRBJ2-2; TRBD2 might be the D (7 bases). The clonotype comes from a man between 18 and 35 years old who had mild COVID-19 (a few samples of this study predate the infection). Cell type and time point are not known. The CDR3 spells CASSPGGGAYTGELFF. The CDR3 DNA follows: TGCGCCAGCAGCCCTGGCGGGGGCGCGTACACCGGGGAGCTGTTTTTT.